This TCR beta chain is drawn from a study of T cells in Graves' hyperthyroidism and ophthalmopathy. RNA transcripts gave rise to amplified TCR beta CDR3 regions. First-round RT-PCR with HTBI primers amplified the TCR CDR3 region. Via MiXCR, TCRdb re-called the multiplex PCR reads, giving one row per CDR3 protein. The sample lists roughly 38,000 distinct CDR3 sequences, less than 50% occurring once. This clonotype was seen just once. Trimming at V came to 4 bases and at J to 16 bases, leaving 3 bases not matched to a gene. CDR1 and CDR2 (germline): KGHDR, SFDVKD. The CDR3 loop spans 11 amino acids. The source of this sequence is a woman aged 45-59 years with Graves' hyperthyroidism that later progressed to Graves' ophthalmopathy. Sequences were obtained from blood. The V and J genes are TRBV24-1 and TRBJ1-4; 9 bases match TRBD1. CDR3 in DNA: TGTGCCACCAGTGACCCGGGACAGGGGTTTTTT. Its translation is CATSDPGQGFF.